Below, one T cell receptor beta chain is given with its context. Its antigen is not identified. Sequencing was preceded by expansion of antigen-specific CD4+ T cells with viral peptide pools in the ViraFEST assay. When roughly eleven days of culture had elapsed, CD4+ T cells were isolated. The data belong to a study of vaccination effects on CD4 cells after COVID-19. Study overall: Subjects were given two BNT162b2 or mRNA-1273 vaccine doses. Whole-study results and caveats: Just 1 of 255 vaccine-induced clones in healthy recipients was cross-reactive.

Some clones are missing from TCRdb's copy, which holds only in-frame ones; the method was immunoSEQ multiplex PCR. This table has tens of thousands of clones, around 76% appearing once. The CDR3 runs to 12 residues. Looked up from germline, CDR1 is SQVTM and CDR2 is ANQGSEA. Trimming took off 7 bases at V and 1 base at J, with 10 bases between the two ends. The specimen comprised CD4+ T cells from PBMCs cultured with HCoV-229E spike peptides, sampled before COVID-19 vaccination. The TCR comes from a human donor who received a COVID-19 vaccine. The chain is built from TRBV29-1 and TRBJ1-1, with D possibly matching TRBD1 (6 bases). The CDR3 sequence: CSAQQGNTEAFF. The CDR3 DNA is TGCAGCGCTCAACAGGGGAACACTGAAGCTTTCTTT.